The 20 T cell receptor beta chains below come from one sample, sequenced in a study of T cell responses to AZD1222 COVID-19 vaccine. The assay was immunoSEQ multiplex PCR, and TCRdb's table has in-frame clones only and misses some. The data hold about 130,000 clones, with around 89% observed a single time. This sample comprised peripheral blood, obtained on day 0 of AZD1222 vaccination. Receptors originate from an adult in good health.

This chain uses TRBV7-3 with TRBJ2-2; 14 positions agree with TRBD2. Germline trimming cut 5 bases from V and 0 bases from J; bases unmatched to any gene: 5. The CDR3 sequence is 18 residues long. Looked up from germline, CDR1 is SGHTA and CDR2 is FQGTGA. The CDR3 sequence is CASSLWGLAGANTGELFF. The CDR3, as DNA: TGTGCCAGCAGCCTTTGGGGACTAGCGGGGGCGAACACCGGGGAGCTGTTTTTT.

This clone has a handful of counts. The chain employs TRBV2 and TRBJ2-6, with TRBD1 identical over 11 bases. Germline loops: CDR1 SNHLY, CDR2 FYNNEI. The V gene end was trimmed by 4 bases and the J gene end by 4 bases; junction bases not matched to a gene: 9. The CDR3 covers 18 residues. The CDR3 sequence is CASSGSGTGGMGANVLTF. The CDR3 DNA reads TGTGCCAGCAGTGGTTCCGGGACAGGGGGTATGGGGGCCAACGTCCTGACTTTC.

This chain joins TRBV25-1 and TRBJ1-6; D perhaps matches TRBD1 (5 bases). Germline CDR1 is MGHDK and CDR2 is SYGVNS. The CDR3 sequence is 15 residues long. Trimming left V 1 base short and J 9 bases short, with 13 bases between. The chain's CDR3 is CASSESQGMRSPLHF. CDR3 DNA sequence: TGTGCCAGCAGTGAATCGCAGGGAATGCGTTCACCCCTCCACTTT.

The CDR3 protein is CASSLARGQPFPSGGQYF. Written as DNA, the CDR3 is TGTGCCAGCAGTTTAGCCCGGGGACAGCCCTTTCCATCGGGAGGGCAGTACTTC. The gene calls are TRBV28 and TRBJ2-7, with D perhaps given as TRBD1 or TRBD2 (7 bases each). The CDR3 runs to 18 residues. Between the trimmed V and J ends, which lost 2 bases and 9 bases, there was a span of 29 bases. CDR1 is MDHEN, CDR2 SYDVKM, per germline.

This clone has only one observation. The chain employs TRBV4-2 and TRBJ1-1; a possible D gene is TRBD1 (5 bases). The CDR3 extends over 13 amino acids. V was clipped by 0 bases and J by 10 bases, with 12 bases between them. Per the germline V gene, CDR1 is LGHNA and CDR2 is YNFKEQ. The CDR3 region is CASSQERGTVAFF. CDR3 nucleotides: TGTGCCAGCAGCCAAGAGAGAGGGACGGTAGCTTTCTTT.

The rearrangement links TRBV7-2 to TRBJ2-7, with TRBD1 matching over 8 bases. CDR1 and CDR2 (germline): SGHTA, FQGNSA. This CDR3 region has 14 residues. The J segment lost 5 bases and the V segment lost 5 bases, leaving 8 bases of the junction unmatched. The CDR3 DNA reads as TGTGCCAGCAGCGCAGGGGGCGGGTGGAACGAGCAGTACTTC. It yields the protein CASSAGGGWNEQYF.

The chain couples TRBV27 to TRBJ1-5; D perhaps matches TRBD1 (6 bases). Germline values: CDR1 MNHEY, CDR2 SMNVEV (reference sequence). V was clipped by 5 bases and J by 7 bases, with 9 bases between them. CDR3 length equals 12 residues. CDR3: CASSQGHQPQHF. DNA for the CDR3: TGTGCCAGCAGTCAGGGACACCAGCCCCAGCATTTT.

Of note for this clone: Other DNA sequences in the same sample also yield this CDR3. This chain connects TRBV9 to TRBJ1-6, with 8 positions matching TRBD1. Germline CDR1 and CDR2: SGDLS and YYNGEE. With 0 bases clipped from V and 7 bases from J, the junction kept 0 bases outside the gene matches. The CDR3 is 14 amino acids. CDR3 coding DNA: TGTGCCAGCAGCGTAGGACAGGGGAATTCACCCCTCCACTTT. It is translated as CASSVGQGNSPLHF.

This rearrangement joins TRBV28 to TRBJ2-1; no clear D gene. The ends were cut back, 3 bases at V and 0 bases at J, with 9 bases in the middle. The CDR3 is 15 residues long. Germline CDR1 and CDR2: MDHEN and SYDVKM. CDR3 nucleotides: TGTGCCAGCAGTTTCGCGGCTAGCTCCTACAATGAGCAGTTCTTC. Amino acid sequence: CASSFAASSYNEQFF.

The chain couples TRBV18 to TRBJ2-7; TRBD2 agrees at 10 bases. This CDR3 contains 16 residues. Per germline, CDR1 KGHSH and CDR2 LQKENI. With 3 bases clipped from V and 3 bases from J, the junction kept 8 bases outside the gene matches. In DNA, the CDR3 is TGTGCCAGCTCACCGAGGGGACTAGCGTCCGACTACGAGCAGTACTTC. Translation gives CASSPRGLASDYEQYF.

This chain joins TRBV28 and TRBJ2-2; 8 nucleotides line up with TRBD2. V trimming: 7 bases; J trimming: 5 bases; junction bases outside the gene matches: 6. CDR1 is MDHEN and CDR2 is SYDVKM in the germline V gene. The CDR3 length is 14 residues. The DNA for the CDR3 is TGTGCCAGCATGGGTAGCGGGATTACCGGGGAGCTGTTTTTT. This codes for CASMGSGITGELFF.

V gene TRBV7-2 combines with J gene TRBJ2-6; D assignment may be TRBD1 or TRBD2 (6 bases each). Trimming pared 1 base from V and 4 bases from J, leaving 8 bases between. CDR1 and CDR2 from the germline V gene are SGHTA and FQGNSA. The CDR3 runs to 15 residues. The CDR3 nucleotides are TGTGCCAGCAGCTTAGGCGGGACAGGGGCCAACGTCCTGACTTTC. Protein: CASSLGGTGANVLTF.

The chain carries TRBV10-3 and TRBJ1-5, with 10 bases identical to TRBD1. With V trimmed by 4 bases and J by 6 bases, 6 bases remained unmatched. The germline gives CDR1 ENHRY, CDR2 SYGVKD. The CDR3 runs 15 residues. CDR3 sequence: CAISARDRGSQPQHF. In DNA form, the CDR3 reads TGTGCCATCAGTGCTAGGGACAGGGGATCTCAGCCCCAGCATTTT.

CDR3 bases: TGTGCCAGCAGTTACGACGGGGATTATTGGGGCTACACCTTC. Protein: CASSYDGDYWGYTF. The V and J genes are TRBV6-5 and TRBJ1-2; D unclear. The V end was cut by 2 bases, the J end by 8 bases, with 15 bases between. This CDR3 spans 14 amino acids. Germline CDR1 and CDR2: MNHEY and SVGAGI.

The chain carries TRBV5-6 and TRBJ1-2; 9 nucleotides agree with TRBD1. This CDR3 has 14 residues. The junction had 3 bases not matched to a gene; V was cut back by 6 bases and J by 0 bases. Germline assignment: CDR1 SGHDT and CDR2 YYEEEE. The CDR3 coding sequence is TGTGCCAGCAACAGGGGGCAAGCTAACTATGGCTACACCTTC. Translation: CASNRGQANYGYTF.

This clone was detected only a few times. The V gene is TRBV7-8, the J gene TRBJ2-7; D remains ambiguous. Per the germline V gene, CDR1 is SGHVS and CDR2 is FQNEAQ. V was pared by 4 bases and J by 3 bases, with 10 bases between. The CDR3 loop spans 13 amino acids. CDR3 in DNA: TGTGCCAGCAGCTCCGGCAGGCTCTACGAGCAGTACTTC. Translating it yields CASSSGRLYEQYF.

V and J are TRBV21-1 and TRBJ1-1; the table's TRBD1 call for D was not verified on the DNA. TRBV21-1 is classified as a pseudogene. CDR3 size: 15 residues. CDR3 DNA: TGTGCCAGCAGCAAAGAGGGGAAGGGCGTGACTGAAGCTTTCTTT. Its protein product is CASSKEGKGVTEAFF.

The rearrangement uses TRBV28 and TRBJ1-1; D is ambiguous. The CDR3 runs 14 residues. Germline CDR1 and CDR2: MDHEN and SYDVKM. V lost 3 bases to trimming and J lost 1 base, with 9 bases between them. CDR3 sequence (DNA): TGTGCCAGCAGTTTTACTCGAGGGAACACTGAAGCTTTCTTT. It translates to CASSFTRGNTEAFF.

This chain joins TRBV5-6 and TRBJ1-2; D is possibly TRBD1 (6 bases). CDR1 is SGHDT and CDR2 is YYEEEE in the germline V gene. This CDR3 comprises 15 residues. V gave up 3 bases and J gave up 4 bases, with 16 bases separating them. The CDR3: CASSSTMGGRYGYTF. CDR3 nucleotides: TGTGCCAGCAGCTCCACGATGGGGGGGCGCTATGGCTACACCTTC.

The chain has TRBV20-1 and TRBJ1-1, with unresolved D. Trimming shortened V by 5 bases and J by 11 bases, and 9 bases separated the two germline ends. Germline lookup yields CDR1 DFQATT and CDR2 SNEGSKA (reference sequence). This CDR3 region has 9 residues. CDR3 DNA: TGCAGTGCTGCAGGACTGGCTTTCTTT. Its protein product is CSAAGLAFF.